The next 26 T cell receptor beta chains were all read from a single sample in a study of CD8 T cells in Susac syndrome (dated by TCRdb to between 2018 and 2021). The receptor library was made with the immunoSEQ multiplex PCR assay. RNA was extracted using the RNeasy kit, and roughly 0.5 to 1 microgram was reverse transcribed with random hexamers. The public reads were reanalyzed by TCRdb: fastp trimming at Q25, MiXCR alignment, in-frame beta chains only. Identical CDR3 protein sequences are pooled into one entry, listed with their most common genes and DNA. This sample gives about 80,000 distinct CDR3 sequences in total; 90% to 95% of them show up just once. Of the sample, less than 0.3% is held by the ten largest clones. Sequenced sample: CD8+ T cells from PBMCs. These receptors all come from a human donor in good health.

This chain joins TRBV2 and TRBJ1-5; D gene uncertain. V gave up 0 bases and J gave up 6 bases, with 3 bases separating them. The CDR3 has 12 residues. Germline-derived CDR1 and CDR2 are SNHLY and FYNNEI. The CDR3 loop reads CASSEAPQPQHF. The DNA of the CDR3 is TGTGCCAGCAGTGAAGCGCCTCAGCCCCAGCATTTT.

This chain links TRBV4-3 with TRBJ2-3, with D uncertain. Germline loops: CDR1 LGHNA, CDR2 YSLEER. Trimming took off 5 bases at V and 2 bases at J, with 11 bases between the two ends. The length of the CDR3 is 14 residues. CDR3 region: CASSSRVDTDTQYF. For the CDR3, the DNA is TGCGCCAGCAGCTCGCGAGTGGACACAGATACGCAGTATTTT.

The chain combines TRBV27 with TRBJ2-2; D gene ambiguous. The CDR3 extends over 15 amino acids. The germline V gene has CDR1 MNHEY and CDR2 SMNVEV (reference sequence). V dropped 1 base and J dropped 6 bases, with 12 bases sitting between them. The CDR3 nucleotides are TGTGCCAGCAGTTTATTACAACTGGGCGCCGGGGAGCTGTTTTTT. It translates to CASSLLQLGAGELFF.

This chain connects TRBV19 to TRBJ1-5, with D uncertain. Trimming stripped 0 bases from V and 3 bases from J, with 0 bases between. There are 12 residues in the CDR3. Per the germline V gene, CDR1 is LNHDA and CDR2 is SQIVND (reference sequence). The CDR3 reads CASSIDNQPQHF. The CDR3 bases are TGTGCCAGTAGTATAGACAATCAGCCCCAGCATTTT.

The chain links TRBV12-3 or TRBV12-4 to TRBJ1-2; weak D call: TRBD1 (5 bases). The V and J ends lost 5 bases and 8 bases respectively, with 12 bases between them. This CDR3 has 12 amino acids. CDR3 amino acids: CASSVQGDGYTF. The DNA for the CDR3 is TGTGCCAGCAGTGTTCAGGGTGACGGCTACACCTTC.

The genes are TRBV7-9 and TRBJ2-3; 15 nucleotides match TRBD2. The CDR3 sequence is 16 residues long. Germline-derived CDR1 and CDR2 are SEHNR and FQNEAQ (reference sequence). V lost 5 bases to trimming and J lost 5 bases; unmatched junction nucleotides: 5. CDR3: CASSAWTSGRVDTQYF. The CDR3 DNA is TGTGCCAGCAGCGCTTGGACTAGCGGGAGGGTAGATACGCAGTATTTT.

The chain carries TRBV7-3 and TRBJ2-3; 9 bases are a match to TRBD2. CDR3 length: 15 residues. Germline assignment: CDR1 SGHTA and CDR2 FQGTGA. J was trimmed by 2 bases and V by 5 bases; bases with no gene match: 5. The CDR3 DNA reads as TGTGCCAGCAGCACCGGGACTAGCTACACAGATACGCAGTATTTT. Its protein is CASSTGTSYTDTQYF. The full variable domain, completed using reference TRBV7-3 and TRBJ2-3, is GAGVSQTPSNKVTEKGKYVELRCDPISGHTALYWYRQSLGQGPEFLIYFQGTGAADDSGLPNDRFFAVRPEGSVSTLKIQRTERGDSAVYLCASSTGTSYTDTQYFGPGTRLTVL.

The chain is built from TRBV7-6 and TRBJ2-1; 8 nucleotides agree with TRBD2. Trimming removed 2 bases from V and 6 bases from J; junction bases left unmatched: 9. The CDR3 is 16 residues long. Germline V CDR1 and CDR2: SGHVS, FNYEAQ. CDR3 region: CASSLPPGGMINEQFF. The CDR3 bases are TGTGCCAGCAGCTTACCCCCGGGAGGGATGATCAATGAGCAGTTCTTC.

The chain employs TRBV9 and TRBJ2-4, with a weak D call TRBD2 (5 bases). The germline gives CDR1 SGDLS, CDR2 YYNGEE. Between the trimmed V and J ends, which lost 4 bases and 2 bases, there was a span of 13 bases. This CDR3 is 15 amino acids long. For the CDR3, the DNA is TGTGCCAGCAGCCCTCTGGAGCGGACCAAAAACATTCAGTACTTC. It is translated as CASSPLERTKNIQYF.

The chain carries TRBV20-1 and TRBJ1-1, with 10 bases matching TRBD1. CDR1 is DFQATT, CDR2 SNEGSKA, per germline (reference sequence). V was clipped by 6 bases and J by 8 bases; unmatched bases: 9. The CDR3 has 13 residues. The DNA for the CDR3 is TGCAGTGCCCCCCGGACAGGGGGTTGGGAAGCTTTCTTT. Translating it yields CSAPRTGGWEAFF.

The J gene is TRBJ2-5, the V gene TRBV19; 7 nucleotides align to TRBD1. After removal of 4 bases from V and 5 bases from J, the junction contained 7 bases not matched to a gene. This CDR3 region has 14 residues. Germline CDR1 and CDR2: LNHDA and SQIVND (reference sequence). For the CDR3, the DNA is TGTGCCAGTAGTAACAGGGGATATTTGGAGACCCAGTACTTC. This codes for CASSNRGYLETQYF.

This clonotype was found once. The J gene is TRBJ2-5, the V gene TRBV2, with 8 bases fitting TRBD2. The CDR3 is 15 amino acids. J gave up 4 bases and V 3 bases, and 7 bases lay outside the gene matches. Germline loops: CDR1 SNHLY, CDR2 FYNNEI. Here the CDR3 reads CASSDTGGLLETQYF. The CDR3 DNA sequence: TGTGCCAGCAGTGATACGGGGGGGCTGTTAGAGACCCAGTACTTC. Complete variable domain (other parts from reference TRBV2 and TRBJ2-5): EPEVTQTPSHQVTQMGQEVILRCVPISNHLYFYWYRQILGQKVEFLVSFYNNEISEKSEIFDDQFSVERPDGSNFTLKIRSTKLEDSAMYFCASSDTGGLLETQYFGPGTRLLVL.

The chain couples TRBV7-9 to TRBJ2-1; D ambiguous. The ends were cut back, 5 bases at V and 6 bases at J, with 11 bases in the middle. CDR1 is SEHNR and CDR2 is FQNEAQ in the germline V gene (reference sequence). The CDR3 covers 13 residues. The chain's CDR3 is CASSPPTGNEQFF. The CDR3, as DNA: TGTGCCAGCAGCCCCCCGACTGGCAATGAGCAGTTCTTC.

The chain uses TRBV28 and TRBJ2-7, with D hard to call. V was cut by 4 bases and J by 7 bases, with 14 bases left in between. The CDR3 sequence is 13 residues long. Per the germline V gene, CDR1 is MDHEN and CDR2 is SYDVKM. CDR3 coding DNA: TGTGCCAGCAGTTACCCCCAAGCGAGGGAGCAGTACGTC. It is translated as CASSYPQAREQYV.

This chain connects TRBV6-1 to TRBJ2-1; D is perhaps TRBD1 or TRBD2 (5 bases each). The CDR3 loop spans 18 amino acids. With 6 bases removed from V and 3 bases from J, the gap between germline ends came to 24 bases. CDR1 is MNHNS, CDR2 SASEGT, per germline. The DNA for the CDR3 is TGTGCCAGCAGCCCGCAGACCGGGGTGAGGGGAATCTACAATGAGCAGTTCTTC. It is translated as CASSPQTGVRGIYNEQFF.

The rearrangement joins TRBV27 to TRBJ2-7, with D perhaps TRBD2 (6 bases). CDR1 MNHEY and CDR2 SMNVEV come from the germline V gene (reference sequence). Between the trimmed V and J ends, which lost 8 bases and 0 bases, there was a span of 14 bases. The CDR3 spans 14 residues. As DNA, the CDR3 is TGTGCCAGCGGTCTTCGGGGGAGCTCCTACGAGCAGTACTTC. Encoded protein: CASGLRGSSYEQYF.

The V gene is TRBV20-1, the J gene TRBJ1-2; D ambiguous. CDR1 DFQATT and CDR2 SNEGSKA come from the germline V gene (reference sequence). The CDR3 spans 11 residues. CDR3 loop: CREASSYGYTF. The CDR3 DNA follows: TGCCGTGAGGCCTCCTCCTATGGCTACACCTTC.

The CDR3 nucleotides read TGTGCCAGCAGCTTGGGACTGGGATTGAATTCACCCCTCCACTTT. It specifies CASSLGLGLNSPLHF. This chain links TRBV7-9 with TRBJ1-6, with a tentative D call TRBD1 (5 bases). V lost 3 bases, J lost 7 bases, and 13 bases lay in between. Germline V CDR1 and CDR2: SEHNR, FQNEAQ (reference sequence). This CDR3 spans 15 amino acids.

This clonotype appeared a single time. The chain links TRBV7-2 to TRBJ2-7, with D unclear. Trimming removed 1 base from V and 6 bases from J, with 7 bases in between. Germline CDR1 is SGHTA and CDR2 is FQGNSA. This CDR3 has 12 residues. The CDR3 protein is CASSLVWREQYF. In nucleotides, the CDR3 is TGTGCCAGCAGCTTAGTCTGGCGCGAGCAGTACTTC.

The chain couples TRBV4-1 to TRBJ1-4; 9 bases are shared with TRBD1. With V trimmed by 4 bases and J by 8 bases, 8 bases remained unmatched. CDR3 length: 15 amino acids. From germline, CDR1 is MGHRA and CDR2 YSYEKL. The CDR3 bases are TGCGCCAGCAGCCTATTTAGGGACAGGGAAGAAAAACTGTTTTTT. This sequence encodes CASSLFRDREEKLFF.

The rearrangement links TRBV6-5 to TRBJ1-2, with 9 bases that match TRBD1. Unmatched junction bases numbered 5, after V lost 6 bases and J lost 6 bases. Germline V lookup: CDR1 MNHEY, CDR2 SVGAGI. The length of the CDR3 is 13 residues. The CDR3, as DNA: TGTGCCAGCAGACCCGGGACAGGGCATGGCTACACCTTC. As protein: CASRPGTGHGYTF.

J is TRBJ2-7 and V is TRBV12-3 or TRBV12-4; 9 bases match TRBD2. This CDR3 has 15 residues. V dropped 1 base and J dropped 3; count of bases not matched to a gene: 4. The CDR3 here is CASSLGLAESYEQYV. CDR3 DNA sequence: TGTGCCAGCAGTTTAGGACTAGCGGAGAGCTACGAGCAGTACGTC.

This chain uses TRBV27 with TRBJ1-1, with D possibly matching TRBD1 (5 bases). CDR1 MNHEY and CDR2 SMNVEV come from the germline V gene (reference sequence). The V gene lost 2 bases and the J gene lost 0 bases, with 10 bases spanning the gap. The CDR3 extends over 15 amino acids. CDR3 in DNA: TGTGCCAGCAGTTTAGAGGCAGGGATGAACACTGAAGCTTTCTTT. Its translation is CASSLEAGMNTEAFF.

V gene TRBV20-1 combines with J gene TRBJ2-7; the D call may be TRBD1 or TRBD2 (5 bases each). Trimming left V 6 bases short and J 0 bases short, with 9 bases between. Germline V gene lookup returns CDR1 DFQATT and CDR2 SNEGSKA (reference sequence). This CDR3 has 12 residues. CDR3 DNA: TGCAGTGCAAGGGACGGCTCCTACGAGCAGTACTTC. Protein: CSARDGSYEQYF.

This clonotype has more than one count but fewer than ten. The genes are TRBV4-2 and TRBJ2-7; D uncertain. Germline values: CDR1 LGHNA, CDR2 YNFKEQ. This CDR3 region has 12 residues. V dropped 0 bases and J dropped 2 bases, with 2 bases sitting between them. CDR3 in amino acids: CASSQDTYEQYV. The CDR3 nucleotides are TGTGCCAGCAGCCAAGATACCTACGAGCAGTACGTC.

The chain uses TRBV11-2 and TRBJ2-3; D unclear. Trimming shortened V by 1 base and J by 3 bases, and 5 bases separated the two germline ends. This CDR3 has 13 amino acids. From germline, CDR1 is SGHAT and CDR2 FQNNGV. The DNA of the CDR3 is TGTGCCAGCAGCTTAGCGTCTACAGATACGCAGTATTTT. Translation gives CASSLASTDTQYF.